This T cell receptor (beta chain) emerged from a study of OX40 agonist ivuxolimab in advanced cancers. Germline V gene lookup returns CDR1 MNHNS and CDR2 SASEGT. The J segment lost 6 bases and the V segment lost 7 bases, leaving 5 bases of the junction unmatched. This CDR3 is 12 amino acids long. Assay: immunoSEQ multiplex PCR; the TCRdb copy retains only in-frame clones and omits some. The sample holds around 77,000 clones, under 80% seen once. This TCR was recovered from an adult with an advanced solid tumor such as melanoma, head and neck, liver or kidney cancer. The source was CD4+ or CD8+ T cells sorted from blood, collected in a trial of the OX40 agonist ivuxolimab. The chain employs TRBV6-1 and TRBJ1-2; 7 bases line up with TRBD1. As DNA, the CDR3 is TGTGCCAGCAACGACAGGGCCGATGGCTACACCTTC. Translated: CASNDRADGYTF.